Below are 3 T cell receptor beta chains sequenced from a single sample in a study of liver allograft versus peripheral blood T cells. Study-wide background: Comparisons were made between T cell receptor repertoires found in transplanted livers and those circulating in recipients' peripheral blood.

TCRdb re-analysed the reads in MiXCR, keeping a single row per CDR3 protein. The sample includes some 9,000 distinct CDR3 sequences, 25% to 30% of them seen just once. Receptor source: a human patient who had a liver transplant. Some T cells here may be from the graft donor.

The V gene is TRBV15, the J gene TRBJ2-7; unclear D gene. The V end was cut by 0 bases, the J end by 6 bases, with 6 bases between. This CDR3 comprises 12 residues. The germline V gene has CDR1 LNHNV and CDR2 YYDKDF (reference sequence). The CDR3: CATSRDVSEQYF. The CDR3 bases are TGTGCCACCAGCAGAGATGTGAGCGAGCAGTACTTC.

This clonotype is classed as medium-sized. In DNA, the CDR3 is TGTGCCAGCGGCTCGGGTAGCGGAGGCTACGAGCAGTACTTC. Its translation is CASGSGSGGYEQYF. The genes are TRBV7-2 and TRBJ2-7; weak D call: TRBD2 (6 bases). CDR1 and CDR2 from the germline V gene are SGHTA and FQGNSA. The CDR3 spans 14 residues. V dropped 8 bases and J dropped 3 bases, with 17 bases sitting between them.

This clonotype was picked up a small number of times. This chain links TRBV19 with TRBJ1-1; D is unresolved. Germline assignment: CDR1 LNHDA and CDR2 SQIVND (reference sequence). The CDR3 covers 14 residues. Between the trimmed V and J ends, which lost 5 bases and 0 bases, there was a span of 10 bases. The CDR3: CASSPTTMNTEAFF. The CDR3 coding sequence is TGTGCCAGTAGTCCAACTACTATGAACACTGAAGCTTTCTTT.